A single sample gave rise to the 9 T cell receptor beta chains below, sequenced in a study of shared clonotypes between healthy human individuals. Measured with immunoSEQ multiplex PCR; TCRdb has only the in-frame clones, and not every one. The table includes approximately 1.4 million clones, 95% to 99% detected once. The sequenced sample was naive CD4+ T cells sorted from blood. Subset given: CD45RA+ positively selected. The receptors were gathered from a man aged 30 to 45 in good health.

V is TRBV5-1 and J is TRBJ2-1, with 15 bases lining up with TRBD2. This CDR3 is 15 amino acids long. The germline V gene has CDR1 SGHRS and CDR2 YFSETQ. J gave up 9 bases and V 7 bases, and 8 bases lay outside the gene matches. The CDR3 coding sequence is TGCGCCAGCGAAGCCGGGACTAGCGGGAGGAGTGAGCAGTTCTTC. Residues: CASEAGTSGRSEQFF. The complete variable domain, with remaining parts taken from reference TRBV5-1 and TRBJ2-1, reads KAGVTQTPRYLIKTRGQQVTLSCSPISGHRSVSWYQQTPGQGLQFLFEYFSETQRNKGNFPGRFSGRQFSNSRSEMNVSTLELGDSALYLCASEAGTSGRSEQFFGPGTRLTVL.

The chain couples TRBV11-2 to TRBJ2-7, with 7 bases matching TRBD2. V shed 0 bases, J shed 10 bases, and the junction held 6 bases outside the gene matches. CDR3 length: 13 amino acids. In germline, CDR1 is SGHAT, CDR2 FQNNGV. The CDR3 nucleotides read TGTGCCAGCAGCTTAGAGGTCACGGGGGGACAGTACTTC. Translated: CASSLEVTGGQYF.

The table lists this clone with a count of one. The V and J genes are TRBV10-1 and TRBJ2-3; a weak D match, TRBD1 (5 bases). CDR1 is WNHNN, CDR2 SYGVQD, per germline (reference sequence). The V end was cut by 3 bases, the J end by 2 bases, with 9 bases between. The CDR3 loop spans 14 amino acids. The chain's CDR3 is CASSEGAATDTQYF. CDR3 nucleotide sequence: TGCGCCAGCAGTGAAGGGGCTGCCACAGATACGCAGTATTTT.

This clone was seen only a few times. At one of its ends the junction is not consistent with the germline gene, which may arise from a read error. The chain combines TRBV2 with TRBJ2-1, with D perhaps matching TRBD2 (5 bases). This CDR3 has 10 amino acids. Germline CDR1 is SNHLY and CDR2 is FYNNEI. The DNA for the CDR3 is TGTGCGAGCAACACGGGGGAGCAGTTCTTC. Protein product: CASNTGEQFF.

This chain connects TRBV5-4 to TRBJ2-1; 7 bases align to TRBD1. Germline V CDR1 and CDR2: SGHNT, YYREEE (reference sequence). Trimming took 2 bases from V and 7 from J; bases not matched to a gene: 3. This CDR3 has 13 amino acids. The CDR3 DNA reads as TGTGCCAGCAGCTTTACAGGGGTAAATGAGCAGTTCTTC. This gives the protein CASSFTGVNEQFF.

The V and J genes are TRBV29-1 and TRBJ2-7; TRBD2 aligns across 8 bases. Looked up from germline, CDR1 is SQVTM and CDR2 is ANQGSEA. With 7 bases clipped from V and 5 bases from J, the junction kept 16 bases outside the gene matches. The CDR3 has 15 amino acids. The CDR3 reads CSAGGGLGVGDEQYF. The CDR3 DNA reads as TGCAGCGCTGGTGGGGGACTAGGGGTTGGCGACGAGCAGTACTTC.

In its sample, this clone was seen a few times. The CDR3 is CATARGHTIYF. CDR3 coding DNA: TGTGCCACTGCCAGGGGACACACCATATATTTT. This chain uses TRBV19 with TRBJ1-3; a possible D gene is TRBD1 (6 bases). Deletions cut 10 bases from V and 8 bases from J, with 12 bases between. The CDR3 runs to 11 residues. Looked up from germline, CDR1 is LNHDA and CDR2 is SQIVND (reference sequence).

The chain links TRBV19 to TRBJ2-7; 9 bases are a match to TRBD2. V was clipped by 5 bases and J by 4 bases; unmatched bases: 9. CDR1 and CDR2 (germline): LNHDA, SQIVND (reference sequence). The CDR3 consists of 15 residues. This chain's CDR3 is CASSPREAGGYEQYF. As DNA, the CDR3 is TGTGCCAGTAGTCCCCGAGAAGCGGGAGGTTACGAGCAGTACTTC.

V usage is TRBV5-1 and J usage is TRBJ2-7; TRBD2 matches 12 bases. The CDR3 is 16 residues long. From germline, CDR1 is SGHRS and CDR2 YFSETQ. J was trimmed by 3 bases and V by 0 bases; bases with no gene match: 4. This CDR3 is CASSLGVTSGSYEQYF. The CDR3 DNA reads TGCGCCAGCAGCTTGGGGGTGACTAGCGGGAGCTACGAGCAGTACTTC. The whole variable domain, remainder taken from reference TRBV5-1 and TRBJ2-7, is KAGVTQTPRYLIKTRGQQVTLSCSPISGHRSVSWYQQTPGQGLQFLFEYFSETQRNKGNFPGRFSGRQFSNSRSEMNVSTLELGDSALYLCASSLGVTSGSYEQYFGPGTRLTVT.